This T cell receptor (beta chain) was recorded in a study of CD8 T cells in ankylosing spondylitis. Study-level findings and limits: Disease-linked clones bore a CD8+ phenotype and were relatively rare in peripheral blood.

Trimming pared 3 bases from V and 1 base from J, leaving 15 bases between. The CDR3 is 16 amino acids. Quantitative 5'-RACE with molecular barcodes produced the TCR beta libraries. A single record per CDR3 protein comes from TCRdb applying MiXCR to the 5' RACE reads. The sample holds around 120,000 distinct CDR3 sequences, 12% to 15% seen once. This clonotype was recorded many times. The target antigen is unknown. This TCR was sampled from a female donor with ankylosing spondylitis or in good health (not recorded which). The chain joins TRBV12-3 or TRBV12-4 to TRBJ2-5; no firm D call. The sequenced sample was blood, either unsorted or a sorted T cell fraction (not recorded which). The CDR3 region is CASSFSVGSLQETQYF. CDR3 nucleotides: TGTGCCAGCAGTTTTAGTGTGGGCAGCCTCCAAGAGACCCAGTACTTC.